The 5 T cell receptor beta chains listed next were all sequenced from one sample in a study of shared clonotypes between healthy human individuals. TCRdb keeps only in-frame clones here, not all; method: immunoSEQ multiplex PCR. The sample includes millions of clones, 95% seen only once; the top ten take 0.13%. The sample taken for sequencing was naive CD4+ T cells sorted from blood. As to subset: CD45RA+ positively selected. These receptors originate from a man between 18 and 35 years old in good health.

The rearrangement joins TRBV7-9 to TRBJ2-3, with D possibly TRBD2 on 6 matching bases. The CDR3 is made up of 16 amino acids. Germline values: CDR1 SEHNR, CDR2 FQNEAQ (reference sequence). Trimming stripped 2 bases from V and 2 bases from J, with 14 bases between. CDR3 amino acids: CASSLMGEAPTDTQYF. The CDR3 region has the DNA TGTGCCAGCAGCTTAATGGGGGAGGCCCCCACAGATACGCAGTATTTT.

This chain uses TRBV14 with TRBJ2-5; D remains unclear. The CDR3 spans 11 residues. Germline CDR1 and CDR2: SGHDN and FVKESK. The germline V and J ends were trimmed by 4 bases and 8 bases, with 8 bases remaining between them. CDR3 region: CASSRLLTQYF. The CDR3 region has the DNA TGTGCCAGCAGCCGCCTCCTTACCCAGTACTTC. Full variable domain (remainder filled in from reference TRBV14 and TRBJ2-5): EAGVTQFPSHSVIEKGQTVTLRCDPISGHDNLYWYRRVMGKEIKFLLHFVKESKQDESGMPNNRFLAERTGGTYSTLKVQPAELEDSGVYFCASSRLLTQYFGPGTRLLVL.

The chain recombines TRBV14 with TRBJ2-5; D unresolved. The J call may be wrong; the DNA end is better matched by TRBJ2-7. Looked up from germline, CDR1 is SGHDN and CDR2 is FVKESK. The length of the CDR3 is 17 residues. In nucleotides, the CDR3 is TGTGCCAGCAGCCACCACTGGCCCCACAAGAGCTCCTACGAGCAGTACTTC. It yields the protein CASSHHWPHKSSYEQYF.

The chain links TRBV13 to TRBJ1-6, with TRBD1 matching 9 bases. The CDR3 extends over 15 amino acids. Germline V gene lookup returns CDR1 PRHDT and CDR2 FYEKMQ (reference sequence). Trimming took 5 bases from V and 7 from J; bases not matched to a gene: 6. CDR3 amino acids: CASSLPGQGNSPLHF. The CDR3 nucleotides read TGTGCCAGCAGCCTGCCGGGACAGGGAAATTCACCCCTCCACTTT.

The V and J genes are TRBV6-1 and TRBJ2-5, with 7 bases matching TRBD2. This CDR3 spans 14 amino acids. Unmatched junction bases numbered 5, after V lost 4 bases and J lost 3 bases. From germline, CDR1 is MNHNS and CDR2 SASEGT. The CDR3 nucleotides read TGTGCCAGCAGTGTTTCGGGGGGAGAAGAGACCCAGTACTTC. It translates to CASSVSGGEETQYF.